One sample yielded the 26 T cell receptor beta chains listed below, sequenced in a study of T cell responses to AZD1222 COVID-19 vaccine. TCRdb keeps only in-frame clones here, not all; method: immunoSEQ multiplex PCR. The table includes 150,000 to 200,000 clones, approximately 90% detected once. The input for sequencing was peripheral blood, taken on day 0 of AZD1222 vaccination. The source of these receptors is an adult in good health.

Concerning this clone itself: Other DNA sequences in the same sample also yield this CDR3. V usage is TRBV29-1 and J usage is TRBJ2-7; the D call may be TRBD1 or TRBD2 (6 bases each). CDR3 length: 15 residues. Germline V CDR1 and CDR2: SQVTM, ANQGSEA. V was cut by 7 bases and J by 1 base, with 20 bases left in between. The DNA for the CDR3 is TGCAGCGCCAAACAAGGCAGGGGAGGTTCCTACGAGCAGTACTTC. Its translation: CSAKQGRGGSYEQYF.

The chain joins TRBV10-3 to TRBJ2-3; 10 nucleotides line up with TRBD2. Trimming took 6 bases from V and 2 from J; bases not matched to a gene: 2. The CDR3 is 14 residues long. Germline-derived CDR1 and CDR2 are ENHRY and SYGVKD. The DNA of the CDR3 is TGTGCCATCAGGGGGACTAGCGACACAGATACGCAGTATTTT. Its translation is CAIRGTSDTDTQYF.

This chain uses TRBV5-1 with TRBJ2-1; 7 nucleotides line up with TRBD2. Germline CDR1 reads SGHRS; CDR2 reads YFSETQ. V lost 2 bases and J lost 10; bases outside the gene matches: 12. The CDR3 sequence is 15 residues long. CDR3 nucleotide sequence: TGCGCCAGCAGCTTCGAGTCTAGTCAGGGAGGGGAGCAGTTCTTC. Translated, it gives CASSFESSQGGEQFF. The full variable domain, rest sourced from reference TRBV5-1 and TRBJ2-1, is KAGVTQTPRYLIKTRGQQVTLSCSPISGHRSVSWYQQTPGQGLQFLFEYFSETQRNKGNFPGRFSGRQFSNSRSEMNVSTLELGDSALYLCASSFESSQGGEQFFGPGTRLTVL.

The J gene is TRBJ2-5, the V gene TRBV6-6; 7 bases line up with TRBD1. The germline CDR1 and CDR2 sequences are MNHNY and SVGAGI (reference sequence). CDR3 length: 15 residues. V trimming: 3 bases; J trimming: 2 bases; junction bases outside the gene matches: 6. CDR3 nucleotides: TGTGCCAGCAGTTATAATGGACAGGTTCAAGAGACCCAGTACTTC. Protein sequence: CASSYNGQVQETQYF.

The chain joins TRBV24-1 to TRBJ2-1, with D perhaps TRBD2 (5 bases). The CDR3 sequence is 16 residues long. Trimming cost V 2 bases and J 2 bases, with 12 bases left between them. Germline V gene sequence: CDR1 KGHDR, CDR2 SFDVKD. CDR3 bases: TGTGCCACCAGTGATTCTGCAACCGGGGCCTACAATGAGCAGTTCTTC. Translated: CATSDSATGAYNEQFF.

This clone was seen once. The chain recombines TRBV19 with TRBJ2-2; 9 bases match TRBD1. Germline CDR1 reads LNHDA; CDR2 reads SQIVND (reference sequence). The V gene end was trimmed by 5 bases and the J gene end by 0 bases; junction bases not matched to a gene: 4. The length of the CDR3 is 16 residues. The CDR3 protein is CASSGRDRANTGELFF. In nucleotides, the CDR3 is TGTGCCAGTAGTGGCCGGGACAGGGCGAACACCGGGGAGCTGTTTTTT.

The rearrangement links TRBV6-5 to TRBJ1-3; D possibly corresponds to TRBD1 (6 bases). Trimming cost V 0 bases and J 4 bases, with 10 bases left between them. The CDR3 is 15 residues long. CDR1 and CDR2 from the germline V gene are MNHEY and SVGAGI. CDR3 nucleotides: TGTGCCAGCAGTTACTCGAGTAGGGGGGGAAACACCATATATTTT. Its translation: CASSYSSRGGNTIYF.

CDR3 amino acids: CASSINSATNEKLFF. The CDR3 DNA sequence: TGTGCCAGCAGTATTAACAGTGCAACTAATGAAAAACTGTTTTTT. This rearrangement joins TRBV6-5 to TRBJ1-4; the D is unclear. Germline CDR1 reads MNHEY; CDR2 reads SVGAGI. V shed 5 bases and J shed 0 bases, with 10 bases lying between them. The CDR3 spans 15 residues.

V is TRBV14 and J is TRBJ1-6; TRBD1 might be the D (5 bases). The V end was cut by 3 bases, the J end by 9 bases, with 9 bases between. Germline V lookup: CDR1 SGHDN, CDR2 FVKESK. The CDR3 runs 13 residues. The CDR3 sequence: CASSQMQGSPLHF. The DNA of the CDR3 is TGTGCCAGCAGCCAGATGCAGGGTTCACCCCTCCACTTT.

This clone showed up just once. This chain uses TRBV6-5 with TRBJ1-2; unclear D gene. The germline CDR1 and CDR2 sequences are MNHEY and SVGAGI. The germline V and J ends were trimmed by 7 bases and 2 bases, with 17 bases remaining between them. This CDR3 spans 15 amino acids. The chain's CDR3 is CASTREGWVNYGYTF. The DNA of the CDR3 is TGTGCCAGCACGAGGGAGGGATGGGTCAACTATGGCTACACCTTC.

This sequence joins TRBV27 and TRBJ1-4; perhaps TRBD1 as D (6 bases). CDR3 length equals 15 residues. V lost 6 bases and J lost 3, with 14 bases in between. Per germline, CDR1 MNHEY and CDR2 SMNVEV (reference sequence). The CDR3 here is CASRGTTRSNEKLFF. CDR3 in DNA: TGTGCCAGCAGGGGGACAACGCGCTCTAATGAAAAACTGTTTTTT. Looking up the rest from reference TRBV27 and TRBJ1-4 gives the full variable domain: EAQVTQNPRYLITVTGKKLTVTCSQNMNHEYMSWYRQDPGLGLRQIYYSMNVEVTDKGDVPEGYKVSRKEKRNFPLILESPSPNQTSLYFCASRGTTRSNEKLFFGSGTQLSVL.

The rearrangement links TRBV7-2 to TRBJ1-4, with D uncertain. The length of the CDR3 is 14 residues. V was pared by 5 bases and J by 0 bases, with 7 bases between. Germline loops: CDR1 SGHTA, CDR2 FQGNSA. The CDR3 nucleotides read TGTGCCAGCAGCCCCCCGCCAACTAATGAAAAACTGTTTTTT. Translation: CASSPPPTNEKLFF.

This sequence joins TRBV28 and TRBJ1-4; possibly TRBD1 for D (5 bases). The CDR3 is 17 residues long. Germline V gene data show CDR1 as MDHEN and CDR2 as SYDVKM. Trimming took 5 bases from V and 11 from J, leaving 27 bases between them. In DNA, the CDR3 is TGTGCCAGCAGTACGCCACAGGCTGGGGCCGAAATGGGGAAACTGTTTTTT. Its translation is CASSTPQAGAEMGKLFF.

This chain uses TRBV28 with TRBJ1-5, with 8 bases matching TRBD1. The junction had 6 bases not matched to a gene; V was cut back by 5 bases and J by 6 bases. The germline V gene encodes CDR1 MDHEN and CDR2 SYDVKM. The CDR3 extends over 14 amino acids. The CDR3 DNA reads TGTGCCAGCAGTCATCAGGGGGCGGTTCAGCCCCAGCATTTT. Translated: CASSHQGAVQPQHF. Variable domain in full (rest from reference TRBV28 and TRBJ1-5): DVKVTQSSRYLVKRTGEKVFLECVQDMDHENMFWYRQDPGLGLRLIYFSYDVKMKEKGDIPEGYSVSREKKERFSLILESASTNQTSMYLCASSHQGAVQPQHFGDGTRLSIL.

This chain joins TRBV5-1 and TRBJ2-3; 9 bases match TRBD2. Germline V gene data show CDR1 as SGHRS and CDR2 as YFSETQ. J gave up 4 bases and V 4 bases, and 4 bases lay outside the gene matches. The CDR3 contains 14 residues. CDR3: CASSPRGGADTQYF. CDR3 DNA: TGCGCCAGCAGCCCCCGCGGGGGGGCAGATACGCAGTATTTT.

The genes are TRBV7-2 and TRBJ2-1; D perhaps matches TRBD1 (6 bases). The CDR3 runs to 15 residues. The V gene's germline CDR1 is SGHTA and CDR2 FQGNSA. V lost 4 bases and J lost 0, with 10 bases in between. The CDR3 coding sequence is TGTGCCAGCAGCTACGGACAGAGCTCCTACAATGAGCAGTTCTTC. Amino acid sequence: CASSYGQSSYNEQFF.

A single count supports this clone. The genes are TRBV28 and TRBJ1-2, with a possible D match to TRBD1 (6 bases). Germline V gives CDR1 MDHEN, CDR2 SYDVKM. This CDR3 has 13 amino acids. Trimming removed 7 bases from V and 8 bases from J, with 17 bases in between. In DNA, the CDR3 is TGTGCCAGCAAGTCCCCTCAGGGGAGCGGCTACACCTTC. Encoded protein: CASKSPQGSGYTF.

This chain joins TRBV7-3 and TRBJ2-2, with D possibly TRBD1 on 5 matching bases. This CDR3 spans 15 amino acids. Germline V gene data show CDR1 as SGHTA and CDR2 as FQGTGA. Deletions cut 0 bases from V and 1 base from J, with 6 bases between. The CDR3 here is CASSLTRENTGELFF. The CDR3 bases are TGTGCCAGCAGCTTAACCAGGGAGAACACCGGGGAGCTGTTTTTT.

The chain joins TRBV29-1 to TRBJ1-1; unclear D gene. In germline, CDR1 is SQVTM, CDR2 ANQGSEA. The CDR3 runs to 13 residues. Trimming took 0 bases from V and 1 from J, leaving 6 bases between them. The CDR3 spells CSVEDQPNTEAFF. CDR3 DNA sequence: TGCAGCGTTGAAGATCAGCCGAACACTGAAGCTTTCTTT.

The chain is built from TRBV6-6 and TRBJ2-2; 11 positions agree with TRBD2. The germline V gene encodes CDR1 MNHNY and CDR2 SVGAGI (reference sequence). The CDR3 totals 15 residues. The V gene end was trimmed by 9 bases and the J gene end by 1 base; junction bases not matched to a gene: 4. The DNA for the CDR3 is TGTGCCAGTGAAGGGACTAGCGGGAACACCGGGGAGCTGTTTTTT. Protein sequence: CASEGTSGNTGELFF.

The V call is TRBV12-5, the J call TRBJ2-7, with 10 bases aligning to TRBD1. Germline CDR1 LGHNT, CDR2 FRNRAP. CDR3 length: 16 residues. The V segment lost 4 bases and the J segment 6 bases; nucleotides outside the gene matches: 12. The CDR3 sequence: CASGSWPTRTGGEQYF. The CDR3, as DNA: TGTGCTAGTGGTTCTTGGCCGACGAGGACAGGGGGCGAGCAGTACTTC.

In DNA form, the CDR3 reads TGTGCCAGCAGTCGGCTAGGGGAAGAGACCCAGTACTTC. As protein: CASSRLGEETQYF. The chain uses TRBV6-1 and TRBJ2-5; maybe TRBD1 (5 bases). The germline gives CDR1 MNHNS, CDR2 SASEGT. The V end lost 5 bases, the J end lost 3 bases, and 10 bases lay between the germline ends. The CDR3 consists of 13 residues.

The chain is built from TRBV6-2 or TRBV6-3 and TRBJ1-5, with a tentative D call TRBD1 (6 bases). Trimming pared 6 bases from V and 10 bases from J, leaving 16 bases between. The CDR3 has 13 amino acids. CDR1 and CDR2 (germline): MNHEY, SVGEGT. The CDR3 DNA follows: TGTGCCAGCAGCCCCGGGACACACAATCCCCAGCATTTT. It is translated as CASSPGTHNPQHF.

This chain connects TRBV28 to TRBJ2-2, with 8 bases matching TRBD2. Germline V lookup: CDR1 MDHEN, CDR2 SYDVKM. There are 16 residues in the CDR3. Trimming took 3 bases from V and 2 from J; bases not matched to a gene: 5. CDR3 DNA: TGTGCCAGCAGTTTCCGGCTAGCGGGCAACACCGGGGAGCTGTTTTTT. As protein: CASSFRLAGNTGELFF.

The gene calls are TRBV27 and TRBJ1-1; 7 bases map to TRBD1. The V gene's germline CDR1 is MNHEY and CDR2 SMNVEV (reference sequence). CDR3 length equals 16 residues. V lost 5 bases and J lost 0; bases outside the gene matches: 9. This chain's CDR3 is CASSPDRVLMNTEAFF. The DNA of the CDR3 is TGTGCCAGCAGTCCCGACAGGGTACTCATGAACACTGAAGCTTTCTTT.

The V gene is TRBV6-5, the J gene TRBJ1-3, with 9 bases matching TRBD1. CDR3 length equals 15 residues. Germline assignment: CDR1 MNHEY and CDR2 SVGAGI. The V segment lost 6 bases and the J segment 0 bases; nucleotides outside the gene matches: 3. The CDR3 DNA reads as TGTGCCAGCAGCCGGGACAGGGACTCTGGAAACACCATATATTTT. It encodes CASSRDRDSGNTIYF.